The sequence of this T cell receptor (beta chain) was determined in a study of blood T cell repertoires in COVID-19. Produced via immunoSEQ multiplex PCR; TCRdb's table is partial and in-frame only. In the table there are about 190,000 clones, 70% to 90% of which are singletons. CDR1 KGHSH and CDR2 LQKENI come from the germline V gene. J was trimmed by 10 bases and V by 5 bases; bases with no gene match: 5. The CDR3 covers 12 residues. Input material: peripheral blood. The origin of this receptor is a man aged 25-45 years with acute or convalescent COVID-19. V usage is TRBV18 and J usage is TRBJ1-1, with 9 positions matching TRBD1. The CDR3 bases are TGTGCCAGCTCATCCACGGACAGGGGAGCTTTCTTT. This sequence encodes CASSSTDRGAFF.